The rows below give T cell receptor beta chains drawn from one sample of a study of cytomegalovirus exposure and HLA in healthy donors. The protocol was immunoSEQ multiplex PCR, while the TCRdb copy is restricted to in-frame clones and leaves out a portion. Of approximately 100,000 clones listed, about 80% were seen once; the top ten hold approximately 2.5%. The source material was PBMCs. These receptors all come from a man aged 45-65 years in good health and CMV-seropositive. The CDR3 runs from the conserved cysteine through the conserved F or W. The D gene is left open where the match is weak. Clone size is given for some rows only: seen once, a few or many times, or a class if the clone is expanded.

j_call v_call d_call clone_size cdr3_nt cdr3_aa
TRBJ2-2 TRBV5-1 TRBD1 NA TGCGCCAGCAGCTTGGGTGCCAGGGGGTCCGGGGAGCTGTTTTTT CASSLGARGSGELFF
TRBJ1-2 TRBV12-5 TRBD1 NA TGTGCTAGTGGTTTGGTAATAGACAGGGCTAACTATGGCTACACCTTC CASGLVIDRANYGYTF
TRBJ2-5 TRBV5-6 NA NA TGTGCCAGCAGCTTGGTCGGCGGACAACAAGAGACCCAGTACTTC CASSLVGGQQETQYF
TRBJ1-2 TRBV4-1 TRBD1 NA TGCGCCAGCTCCCCCCAGGGGGTGGGATATGTCTACACCTTC CASSPQGVGYVYTF
TRBJ1-4 TRBV6-5 NA NA TGTGCCAGCAGTTATGGAGTCGGGAATGAAAAACTGTTTTTT CASSYGVGNEKLFF
TRBJ2-3 TRBV4-1 TRBD2 NA TGCGCCAGCAGCCAAGAATTAGCGGGGGGTCCAGATACGCAGTATTTT CASSQELAGGPDTQYF
TRBJ2-7 TRBV5-6 TRBD1 NA TGTGCCAGCAGCTCCCAACGGACAGGGGGACACGAGCAGTACTTC CASSSQRTGGHEQYF
TRBJ1-2 TRBV6-1 NA NA TGTGCCAGCAGTGAAGCCACACAGCTTTATGGCTACACCTTC CASSEATQLYGYTF
TRBJ2-2 TRBV14 NA once TGTGCCAGCAGCCACCGGGCCCCCGGGGTCGGGGAGCTGTTTTTT CASSHRAPGVGELFF
TRBJ1-4 TRBV5-1 NA NA TGCGCCAGCAGCTTGGAGCACAGGGCCGGTGAAAAACTGTTTTTT CASSLEHRAGEKLFF
TRBJ1-2 TRBV4-1 TRBD1 NA TGCGCCAGCAGCCAACCAGGGGGATGGTATGGCTACACCTTC CASSQPGGWYGYTF
TRBJ1-6 TRBV5-1 TRBD1 NA TGCGCCAGCAGCCGGACAGGGTGGATGGAGAATTCACCCCTCCACTTT CASSRTGWMENSPLHF
TRBJ1-5 TRBV5-1 NA NA TGCGCCAGCAGCTTGGACGGCGGCTACAATCAGCCCCAGCATTTT CASSLDGGYNQPQHF
TRBJ2-7 TRBV5-1 TRBD2 NA TGCGCCAGCAGCACCACACTAGGGAGGGTCTACGAGCAGTACTTC CASSTTLGRVYEQYF
TRBJ2-7 TRBV11-2 TRBD2 NA TGTGCCAGCAGCTTATTCCTAGCGGGAGTCATGGTAGCCGAGCAGTACTTC CASSLFLAGVMVAEQYF
TRBJ2-3 TRBV2 TRBD2 NA TGTGCCAGCACTCTAGCGGGAGTCCACTCGGGCACAGATACGCAGTATTTT CASTLAGVHSGTDTQYF
TRBJ2-3 TRBV5-6 TRBD2 NA TGTGCCAGCAGCTTGGGCGCGGGGGGTCCATATACGCAGTATTTT CASSLGAGGPYTQYF
TRBJ1-1 TRBV6-6 TRBD1 NA TGTGCCAGCAGTTCCGGACAGGGGAGGACTGAAGCTTTCTTT CASSSGQGRTEAFF
TRBJ1-1 TRBV11-3 TRBD1 NA TGTGCCAGCGCCCGGGACAGGGGTGAAGCTTTCTTT CASARDRGEAFF
TRBJ2-5 TRBV5-1 NA NA TGCGCCAGCAGCTTGGGAGGGATAGAGACCCAGTACTTC CASSLGGIETQYF
TRBJ1-1 TRBV9 NA NA TGTGCCAGCAGCGTAACTATTGACAGGAACACTGAAGCTTTCTTT CASSVTIDRNTEAFF
TRBJ2-3 TRBV6-4 NA NA TGTGCCAGCAGTCCTAGACTTGCGGATACGCAGTATTTT CASSPRLADTQYF
TRBJ1-3 TRBV7-2 NA NA TGTGCCAGCAGCCGGAGGTCTGGAAACACCATATATTTT CASSRRSGNTIYF
TRBJ1-1 TRBV7-6 NA NA TGTGCCAGCAGTCTTAGAACAGGGAACACTGAAGCTTTCTTT CASSLRTGNTEAFF
TRBJ2-7 TRBV18 NA few TGTGCCAGCTCACCATCCCTCGACGGGACCTACGAGCAGTACTTC CASSPSLDGTYEQYF
TRBJ1-4 TRBV19 NA NA TGTGCCAGTAGTACTCGGGGACAAGGGGGTGTCGAAAAACTGTTTTTT CASSTRGQGGVEKLFF
TRBJ1-6 TRBV4-2 NA NA TGTGCCAGCAGCCAAGAAGTCAGGACATCCTATAATTCACCCCTCCACTTT CASSQEVRTSYNSPLHF
TRBJ2-1 TRBV5-1 NA NA TGCGCCAGCAGCTTAGGACTCGCCTCAGGTTACAATGAGCAGTTCTTC CASSLGLASGYNEQFF
TRBJ1-1 TRBV6-5 TRBD1 NA TGTGCCAGCAACCCACAGGGGGCTGGTGAAGCTTTCTTT CASNPQGAGEAFF
TRBJ1-1 TRBV19 NA NA TGTGCCAGTAGTTTCCCCCGGGTTACTGAAGCTTTCTTT CASSFPRVTEAFF
TRBJ1-2 TRBV5-6 TRBD1 NA TGTGCCAGCAGCTACCGACAGGGAAACTATGGCTACACCTTC CASSYRQGNYGYTF
TRBJ1-5 TRBV6-4 NA NA TGTGCCAGCAGTGACACTCAGGGTTGCAATCAGCCCCAGCATTTT CASSDTQGCNQPQHF
TRBJ2-5 TRBV1 NA NA TGCACCAGCAGCCAAGATCTATTAGGACTAGCGGGAGAAGGGTGGGGTGAGACCCAGTACTTC CTSSQDLLGLAGEGWGETQYF
TRBJ1-3 TRBV5-5 TRBD1 NA TGTGCCAGCAGCTTCGACAGGGGGGCTGGAAACACCATATATTTT CASSFDRGAGNTIYF
TRBJ2-2 TRBV2 NA NA TGTGCCAGCAGTGAAGGACAGGCCTACACCGGGGAGCTGTTTTTT CASSEGQAYTGELFF
TRBJ1-3 TRBV19 NA NA TGTGCCAGTAGCGACACAGGGAGTGGGTCTGGAAACACCATATATTTT CASSDTGSGSGNTIYF
TRBJ1-2 TRBV25-1 NA NA TGTGCCAGCAGGGCCTTAAGACAGATTCCCTTCTATGGCTACACCTTC CASRALRQIPFYGYTF
TRBJ2-5 TRBV4-1 NA NA TGCGCCAGCAGTCTCCCGGGTTCTTTGGAGACCCAGTACTTC CASSLPGSLETQYF
TRBJ1-5 TRBV10-3 NA NA TGTGCCATCAGTGATGCGGAGGAAAGGACCCAGCATTTT CAISDAEERTQHF
TRBJ2-6 TRBV19 NA few TGTGCCAGTAGTCCGAGGTCCTCTGGGGCCAACGTCCTGACTTTC CASSPRSSGANVLTF
TRBJ1-5 TRBV5-8 NA NA TGTGCCAGGACATCTGGGGCCTGGCAGCCCCAGCATTTT CARTSGAWQPQHF
TRBJ1-1 TRBV27 NA NA TGTGCCAGCAGCATAGGGGCGAACACTGAAGCTTTCTTT CASSIGANTEAFF
TRBJ2-7 TRBV5-1 NA NA TGCGCCAGCAGCTTGGCCGGGGTCAACTCCTACGAGCAGTACTTC CASSLAGVNSYEQYF
TRBJ2-7 TRBV5-6 NA NA TGTGCCAGCAGCTCAATAGCTGGCGAGCAGTACTTC CASSSIAGEQYF
TRBJ2-3 TRBV7-8 NA NA TGTGCCAGCAGCTTTGGACATTCTCGAAATACGCAGTATTTT CASSFGHSRNTQYF
TRBJ1-1 TRBV6-6 TRBD1 NA TGTGCCAGCACCAATGGACGGGACAGGGTTGAAGCTTTCTTT CASTNGRDRVEAFF
TRBJ2-3 TRBV12-5 TRBD2 NA TGTGCTAGTGGTTCGGGACTAACTAGCACAGATACGCAGTATTTT CASGSGLTSTDTQYF
TRBJ1-2 TRBV19 NA NA TGTGCCAGTAGTAGGAGGGAAAATGGCTACACCTTC CASSRRENGYTF
TRBJ2-1 TRBV19 TRBD1 NA TGTGCCAGTAGTTTACGGACAGGGCGAATCGTAGACAATGAGCAGTTCTTC CASSLRTGRIVDNEQFF
TRBJ2-3 TRBV7-6 TRBD2 NA TGTGCCAGCAGCTTAGATCTAGCGGGGTACGAAGGCACAGATACGCAGTATTTT CASSLDLAGYEGTDTQYF
TRBJ2-1 TRBV29-1 TRBD2 NA TGCAGCGTTCCCCGGGTGAGCGGGAGGGGTGTAATTAGGTCCTACAATGAGCAGTTCTTC CSVPRVSGRGVIRSYNEQFF
TRBJ1-3 TRBV5-6 TRBD1 few TGTGCCAGCAGCTTGTGGGGGACAGTCTCTGGAAACACCATATATTTT CASSLWGTVSGNTIYF
TRBJ2-7 TRBV30 NA NA TGTGCCTGGAGTGCCGGGGGACCTTACGAGCAGTACTTC CAWSAGGPYEQYF
TRBJ1-2 TRBV5-4 TRBD1 NA TGTGCCAGCAGCTCGTGGACAGGTCTAGGTAACACCTTC CASSSWTGLGNTF
TRBJ1-2 TRBV19 TRBD1 NA TGTGCCAGTACGGGGCAGGGGGCTAGAAGCTACACCTTC CASTGQGARSYTF